This T cell receptor beta chain was recovered during a study of cytomegalovirus exposure and HLA in healthy donors. The study's findings and limits: CMV antigen specificity was confirmed in vitro for three CMV-associated chains.

Regarding this clone: As yet, its antigen is unknown.

Primers: 60 Vbeta forward and 13 Jbeta reverse. Profiled with immunoSEQ multiplex PCR; TCRdb holds only in-frame clones, not every one. Among fewer than 200,000 clones listed, around two thirds were seen once. The specimen sequenced was PBMCs. This receptor was taken from a man in his fifties in good health and CMV-seronegative.

CDR3 nucleotide sequence: TGTGCCAGCAGCGGACGGGACAGGGAAGACACTGAAGCTTTCTTT. As protein: CASSGRDREDTEAFF. The chain has TRBV7-9 and TRBJ1-1; 9 bases fit TRBD1. Germline V CDR1 and CDR2: SEHNR, FQNEAQ (reference sequence). There are 15 residues in the CDR3. V gave up 5 bases and J gave up 3 bases; unmatched junction bases: 7.